These 3 T cell receptor beta chains came from one sample sequenced in a study of cytomegalovirus exposure and HLA in healthy donors. The PCR made use of 60 Vbeta and 13 Jbeta primers. Assay used: immunoSEQ multiplex PCR; TCRdb lists only in-frame clones, some missing. The sample contains 300,000 or so clones, about four fifths of which appear only once. The sequencing input was PBMCs. The receptors here all came from a woman between 40 and 50 years old in good health and CMV-seropositive.

The chain is built from TRBV5-5 and TRBJ2-7, with 10 bases that match TRBD1. The CDR3 loop spans 14 amino acids. With 2 bases clipped from V and 5 bases from J, the junction kept 4 bases outside the gene matches. The germline V gene encodes CDR1 SGHKS and CDR2 YYEKEE (reference sequence). CDR3 sequence (DNA): TGTGCCAGCAGCTTCGCGGGACAGGGGAACGAGCAGTACTTC. This encodes CASSFAGQGNEQYF.

The V gene is TRBV4-1, the J gene TRBJ2-5, with D maybe TRBD1 (6 bases). The CDR3 loop spans 15 amino acids. Between the trimmed V and J ends, which lost 5 bases and 1 base, there was a span of 14 bases. Germline CDR1 is MGHRA and CDR2 is YSYEKL. The CDR3 region is CASSFSRTVQETQYF. In DNA form, the CDR3 reads TGCGCCAGCAGCTTCTCCCGGACAGTCCAAGAGACCCAGTACTTC.

The chain employs TRBV4-1 and TRBJ1-2; no firm D call. Per germline, CDR1 MGHRA and CDR2 YSYEKL. CDR3 length: 14 residues. V was pared by 0 bases and J by 3 bases, with 8 bases between. The CDR3 DNA sequence: TGCGCCAGCAGCCAAGAGGCAGGTTACTATGGCTACACCTTC. Translated: CASSQEAGYYGYTF.